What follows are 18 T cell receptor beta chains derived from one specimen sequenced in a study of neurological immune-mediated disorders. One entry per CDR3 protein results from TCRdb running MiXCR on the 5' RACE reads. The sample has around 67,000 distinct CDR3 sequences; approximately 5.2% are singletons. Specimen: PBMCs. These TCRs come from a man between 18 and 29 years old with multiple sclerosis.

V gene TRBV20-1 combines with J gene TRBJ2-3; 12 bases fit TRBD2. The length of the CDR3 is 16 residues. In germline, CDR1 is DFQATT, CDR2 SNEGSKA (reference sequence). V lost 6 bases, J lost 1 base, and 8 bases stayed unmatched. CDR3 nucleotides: TGCAGTGCCCACGGACTAGCGGGGCCCCGCACAGATACGCAGTATTTT. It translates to CSAHGLAGPRTDTQYF.

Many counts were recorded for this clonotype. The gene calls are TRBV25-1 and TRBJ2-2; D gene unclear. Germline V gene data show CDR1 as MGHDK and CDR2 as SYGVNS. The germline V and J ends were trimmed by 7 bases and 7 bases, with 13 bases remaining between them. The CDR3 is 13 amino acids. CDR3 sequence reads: CASNGRLGGELFF. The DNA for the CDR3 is TGTGCCAGCAATGGACGGCTCGGCGGGGAGCTGTTTTTT.

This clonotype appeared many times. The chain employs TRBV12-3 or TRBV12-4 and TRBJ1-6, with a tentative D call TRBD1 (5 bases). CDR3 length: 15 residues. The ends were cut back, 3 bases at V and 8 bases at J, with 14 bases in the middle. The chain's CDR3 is CASSFLWGGDSPLHF. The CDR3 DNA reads TGTGCCAGCAGTTTTCTTTGGGGCGGGGATTCACCCCTCCACTTT.

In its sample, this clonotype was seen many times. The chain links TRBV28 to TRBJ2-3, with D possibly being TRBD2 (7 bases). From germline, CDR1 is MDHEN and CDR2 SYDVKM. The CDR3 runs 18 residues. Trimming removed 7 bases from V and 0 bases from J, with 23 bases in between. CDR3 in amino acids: CASTPVRGGSYSTDTQYF. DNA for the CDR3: TGTGCCAGCACCCCGGTTAGGGGGGGTTCTTATAGCACAGATACGCAGTATTTT.

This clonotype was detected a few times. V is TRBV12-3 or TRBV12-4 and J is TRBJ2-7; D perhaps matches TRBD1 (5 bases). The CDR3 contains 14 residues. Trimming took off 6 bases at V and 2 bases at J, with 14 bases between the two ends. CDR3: CASSTGLAPYEQYF. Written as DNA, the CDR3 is TGTGCCAGCAGCACAGGCCTGGCCCCCTACGAGCAGTACTTC.

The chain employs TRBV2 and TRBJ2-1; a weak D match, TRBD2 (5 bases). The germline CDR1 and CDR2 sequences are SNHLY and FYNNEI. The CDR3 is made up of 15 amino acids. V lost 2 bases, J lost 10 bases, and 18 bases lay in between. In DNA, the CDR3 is TGTGCCAGCAGTGAATGGTCTAGCCTCGGTCGCGAGCAGTTCTTC. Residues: CASSEWSSLGREQFF.

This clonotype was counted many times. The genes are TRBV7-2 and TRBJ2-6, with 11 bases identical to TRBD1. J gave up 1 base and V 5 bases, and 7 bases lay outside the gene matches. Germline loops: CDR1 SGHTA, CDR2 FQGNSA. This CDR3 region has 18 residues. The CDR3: CASSPRDRGYSGANVLTF. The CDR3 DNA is TGTGCCAGCAGCCCCCGGGACAGGGGGTATTCTGGGGCCAACGTCCTGACTTTC.

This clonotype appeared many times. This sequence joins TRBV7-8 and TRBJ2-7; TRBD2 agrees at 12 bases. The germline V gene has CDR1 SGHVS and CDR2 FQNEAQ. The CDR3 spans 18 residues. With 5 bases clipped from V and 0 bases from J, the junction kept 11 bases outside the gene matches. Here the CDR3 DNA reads TGTGCCAGCAGCCTTGAGACTAGCGGGGGAGCCTCCTCCTACGAGCAGTACTTC. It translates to CASSLETSGGASSYEQYF.

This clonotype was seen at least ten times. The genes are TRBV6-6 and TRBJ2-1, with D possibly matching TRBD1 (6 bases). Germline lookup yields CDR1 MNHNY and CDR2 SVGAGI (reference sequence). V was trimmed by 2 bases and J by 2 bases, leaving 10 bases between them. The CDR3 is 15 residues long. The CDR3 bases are TGTGCCAGCAGTTACGGGCAGGGGACCTACAATGAGCAGTTCTTC. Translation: CASSYGQGTYNEQFF.

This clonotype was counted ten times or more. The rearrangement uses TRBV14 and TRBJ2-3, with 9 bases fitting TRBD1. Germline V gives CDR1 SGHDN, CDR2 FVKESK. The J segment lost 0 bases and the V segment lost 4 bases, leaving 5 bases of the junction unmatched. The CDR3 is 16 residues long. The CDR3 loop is CASSPKGQGSTDTQYF. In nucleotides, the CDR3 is TGTGCCAGCAGCCCCAAAGGACAGGGGAGCACAGATACGCAGTATTTT.

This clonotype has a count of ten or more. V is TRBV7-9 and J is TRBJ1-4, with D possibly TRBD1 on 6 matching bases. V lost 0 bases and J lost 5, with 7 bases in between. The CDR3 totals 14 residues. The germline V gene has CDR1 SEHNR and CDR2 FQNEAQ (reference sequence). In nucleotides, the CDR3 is TGTGCCAGCAGCTTAGCGGGGGGCAATGAAAAACTGTTTTTT. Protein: CASSLAGGNEKLFF. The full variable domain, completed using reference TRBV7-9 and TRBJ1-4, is DTGVSQNPRHKITKRGQNVTFRCDPISEHNRLYWYRQTLGQGPEFLTYFQNEAQLEKSRLLSDRFSAERPKGSFSTLEIQRTEQGDSAMYLCASSLAGGNEKLFFGSGTQLSVL.

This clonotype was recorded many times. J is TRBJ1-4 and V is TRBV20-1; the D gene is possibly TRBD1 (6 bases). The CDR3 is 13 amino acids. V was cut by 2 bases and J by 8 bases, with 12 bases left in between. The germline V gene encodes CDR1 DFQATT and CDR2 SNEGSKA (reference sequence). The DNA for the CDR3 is TGCAGTGCTAGAAACAGGGAGGGGGAAAAACTGTTTTTT. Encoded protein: CSARNREGEKLFF.

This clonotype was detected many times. CDR3 sequence: CSAEAGYTEAFF. The CDR3 DNA reads TGCAGTGCCGAGGCGGGGTACACTGAAGCTTTCTTT. The rearrangement uses TRBV20-1 and TRBJ1-1; D call uncertain. The CDR3 sequence is 12 residues long. V gave up 6 bases and J gave up 3 bases, with 11 bases separating them. Germline loops: CDR1 DFQATT, CDR2 SNEGSKA (reference sequence).

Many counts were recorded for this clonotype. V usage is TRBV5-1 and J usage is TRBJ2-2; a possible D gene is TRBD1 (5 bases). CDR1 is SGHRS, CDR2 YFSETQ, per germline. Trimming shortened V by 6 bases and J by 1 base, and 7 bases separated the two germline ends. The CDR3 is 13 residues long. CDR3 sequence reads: CASTGQNTGELFF. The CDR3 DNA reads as TGCGCCAGCACCGGACAGAACACCGGGGAGCTGTTTTTT.

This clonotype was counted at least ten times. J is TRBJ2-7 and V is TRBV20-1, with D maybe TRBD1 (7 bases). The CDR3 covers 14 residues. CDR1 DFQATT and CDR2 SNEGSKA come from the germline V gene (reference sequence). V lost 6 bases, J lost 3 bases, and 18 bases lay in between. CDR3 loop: CSAGGQEDLYEQYF. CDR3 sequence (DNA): TGCAGTGCGGGAGGACAGGAGGATCTCTACGAGCAGTACTTC.

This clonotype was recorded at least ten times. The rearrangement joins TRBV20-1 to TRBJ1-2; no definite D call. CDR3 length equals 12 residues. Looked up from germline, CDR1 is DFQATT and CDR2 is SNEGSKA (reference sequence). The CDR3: CSPRSDIRGYTF. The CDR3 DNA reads TGCAGCCCCAGGTCCGACATACGGGGCTACACCTTC.

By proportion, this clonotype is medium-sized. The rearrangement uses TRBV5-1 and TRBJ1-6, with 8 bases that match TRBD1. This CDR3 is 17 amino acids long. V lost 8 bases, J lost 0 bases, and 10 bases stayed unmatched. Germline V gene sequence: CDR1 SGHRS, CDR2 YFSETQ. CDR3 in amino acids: CARGTGDPCSYNSPLHF. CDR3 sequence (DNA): TGCGCCAGAGGGACAGGCGATCCCTGCTCCTATAATTCACCCCTCCACTTT.

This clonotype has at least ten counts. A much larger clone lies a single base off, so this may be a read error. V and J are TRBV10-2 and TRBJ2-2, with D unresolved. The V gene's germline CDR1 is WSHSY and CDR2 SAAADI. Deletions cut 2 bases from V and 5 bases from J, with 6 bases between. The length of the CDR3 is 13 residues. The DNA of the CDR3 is TGCGCCAGCAGTGAGAAGGAGACCGGGGAGCTGTTTTTT. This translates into CASSEKETGELFF.